Listed below are T cell receptor beta chains from one sample, sequenced in a study of CD8 T cells in ankylosing spondylitis. Via MiXCR, TCRdb re-called the 5' RACE reads, giving one row per CDR3 protein. Counted here are 450,000 to 550,000 distinct CDR3 sequences, roughly 5.3% occurring once; the ten biggest clones make up around 3.4%. Sample: blood, either unsorted or a sorted T cell fraction (not recorded which). The receptors originated from a male donor with ankylosing spondylitis. The CDR3 runs from the conserved cysteine through the conserved F or W. The D gene is left open where the match is weak. The size field is filled for only some rows; it gives once, few, many or a size class.

many	TRBV24-1	TRBJ1-5	.	CATSYRYSNQPQHF	TGTGCCACCAGCTACAGATATAGCAATCAGCCCCAGCATTTT
many	TRBV7-2	TRBJ2-3	TRBD1	CASSSTGTTDTQYF	TGTGCCAGCAGCTCGACAGGGACCACAGATACGCAGTATTTT
many	TRBV4-3	TRBJ2-3	.	CASSQDAPLATVADTQYF	TGCGCCAGCAGCCAAGATGCCCCCCTAGCCACCGTCGCAGATACGCAGTATTTT
.	TRBV5-1	TRBJ2-1	.	CASSLTLGRHNEQFF	TGCGCCAGCAGCTTGACCCTAGGACGCCACAATGAGCAGTTCTTC
many	TRBV20-1	TRBJ2-3	.	CSAREYTDTQYF	TGCAGTGCTAGAGAATACACAGATACGCAGTATTTT
many	TRBV21-1	TRBJ2-7	.	CASSNRDTTYEQYF	TGTGCCAGCAGCAACCGGGACACAACCTACGAGCAGTACTTC
many	TRBV5-5	TRBJ1-1	.	CASSIDSHTEAFF	TGTGCCAGCAGCATCGACAGTCACACTGAAGCTTTCTTT
few	TRBV2	TRBJ2-7	.	CASSERPRRSEQYF	TGTGCCAGCAGTGAACGACCGCGACGGAGCGAGCAGTACTTC
once	TRBV2	TRBJ1-3	.	CASSENRGDTIYF	TGTGCCAGCAGTGAGAACCGGGGAGACACCATATATTTT
many	TRBV7-2	TRBJ2-7	TRBD1	CASSRRTGERDWF	TGTGCCAGCAGCCGCCGGACAGGGGAAAGGGACTGGTTC
.	TRBV12-3/TRBV12-4	TRBJ2-2	TRBD1	CTRSDPRDPGQGAPGELFF	TGTACCCGCAGCGATCCTAGGGATCCGGGACAGGGGGCTCCCGGGGAGCTGTTTTTT
many	TRBV12-3/TRBV12-4	TRBJ2-1	TRBD2	CASSRSSGAYNEQFF	TGTGCCAGCAGTCGATCTAGCGGGGCCTACAATGAGCAGTTCTTC
many	TRBV5-1	TRBJ1-2	TRBD1	CASSLGLPPTGVDGYTF	TGCGCCAGCAGCTTGGGGCTTCCTCCTACAGGGGTCGATGGCTACACCTTC
many	TRBV7-9	TRBJ1-2	.	CASSQRNLQYTF	TGTGCCAGCAGCCAAAGGAACCTTCAGTACACCTTC